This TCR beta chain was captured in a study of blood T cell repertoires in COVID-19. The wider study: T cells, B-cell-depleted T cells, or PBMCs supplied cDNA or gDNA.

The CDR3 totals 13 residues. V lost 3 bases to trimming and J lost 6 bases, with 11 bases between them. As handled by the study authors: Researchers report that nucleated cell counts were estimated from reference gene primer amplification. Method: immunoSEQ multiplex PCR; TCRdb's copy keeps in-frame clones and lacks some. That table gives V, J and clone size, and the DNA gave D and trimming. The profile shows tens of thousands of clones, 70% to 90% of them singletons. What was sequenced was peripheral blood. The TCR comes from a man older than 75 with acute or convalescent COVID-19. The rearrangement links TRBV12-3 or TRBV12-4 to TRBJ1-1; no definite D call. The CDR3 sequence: CASSFLVGAEAFF. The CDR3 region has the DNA TGTGCCAGCAGTTTTTTAGTGGGCGCTGAAGCTTTCTTT.